This TCR beta chain originates from a study of blood T cells in healthy people across ages. Notes on the study in general: Per million T cells, TCR beta diversity dropped roughly linearly as age increased.

Investigators took about 9.1 milliliters of peripheral blood from every donor. RNA extraction gave at least 5.5 micrograms of total RNA per sample. A sample-barcoded 5' primer and a J-beta primer mix were used in a second PCR of roughly 6 to 11 cycles. Each CDR3 protein gets one entry after TCRdb re-called the 5' RACE reads with MiXCR. The sample consists of over 600,000 distinct CDR3 sequences, around 45% of them appearing once. For this clonotype: Its target is not known.

The TCR was taken from a man older than 75 in good health. Material: blood.

In DNA form, the CDR3 reads TGCGCCAGCAGCTCCACCGACAGGCCCCAAGAGACCCAGTACTTC. Its protein is CASSSTDRPQETQYF. V and J are TRBV5-1 and TRBJ2-5, with D maybe TRBD1 (6 bases). There are 15 residues in the CDR3. V dropped 3 bases and J dropped 1 base, with 13 bases sitting between them. The V gene's germline CDR1 is SGHRS and CDR2 YFSETQ.